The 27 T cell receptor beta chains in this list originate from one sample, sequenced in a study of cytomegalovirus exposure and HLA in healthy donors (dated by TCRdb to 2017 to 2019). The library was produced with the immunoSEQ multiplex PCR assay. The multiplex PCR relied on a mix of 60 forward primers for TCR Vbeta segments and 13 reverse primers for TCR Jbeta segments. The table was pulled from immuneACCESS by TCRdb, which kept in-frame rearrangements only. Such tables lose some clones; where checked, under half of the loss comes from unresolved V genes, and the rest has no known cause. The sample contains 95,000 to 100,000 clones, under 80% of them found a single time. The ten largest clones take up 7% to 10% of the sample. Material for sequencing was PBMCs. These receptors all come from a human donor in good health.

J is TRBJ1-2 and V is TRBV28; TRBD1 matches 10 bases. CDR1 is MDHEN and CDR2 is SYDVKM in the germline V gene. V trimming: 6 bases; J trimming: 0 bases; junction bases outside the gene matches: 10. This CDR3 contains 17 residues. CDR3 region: CASSTLTGGQANYGYTF. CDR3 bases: TGTGCCAGCAGCACCCTGACAGGGGGCCAAGCTAACTATGGCTACACCTTC.

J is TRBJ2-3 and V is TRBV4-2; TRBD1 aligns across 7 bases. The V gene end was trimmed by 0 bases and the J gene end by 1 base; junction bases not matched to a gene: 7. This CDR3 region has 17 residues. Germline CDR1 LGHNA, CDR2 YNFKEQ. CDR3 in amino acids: CASSQEPGGQGTDTQYF. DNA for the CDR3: TGTGCCAGCAGCCAAGAACCAGGAGGACAGGGCACAGATACGCAGTATTTT.

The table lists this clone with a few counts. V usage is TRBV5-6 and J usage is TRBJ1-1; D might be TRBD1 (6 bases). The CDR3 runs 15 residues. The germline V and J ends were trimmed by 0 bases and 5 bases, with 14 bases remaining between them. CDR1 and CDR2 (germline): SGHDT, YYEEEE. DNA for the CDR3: TGTGCCAGCAGCTTGGCCCCAGGGGAATGGACTGAAGCTTTCTTT. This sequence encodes CASSLAPGEWTEAFF.

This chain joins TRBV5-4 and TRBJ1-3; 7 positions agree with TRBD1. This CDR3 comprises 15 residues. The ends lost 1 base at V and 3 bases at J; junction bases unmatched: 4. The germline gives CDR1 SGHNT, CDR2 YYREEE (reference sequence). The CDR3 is CASSLQGVGGNTIYF. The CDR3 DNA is TGTGCCAGCAGCTTGCAGGGGGTTGGTGGAAACACCATATATTTT.

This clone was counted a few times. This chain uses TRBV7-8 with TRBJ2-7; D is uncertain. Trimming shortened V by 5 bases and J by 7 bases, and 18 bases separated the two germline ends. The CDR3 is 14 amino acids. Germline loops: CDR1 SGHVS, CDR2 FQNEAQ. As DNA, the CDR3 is TGTGCCAGCAGCCCCTCCCCCTGGGCTGAGGAGCAGTACTTC. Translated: CASSPSPWAEEQYF. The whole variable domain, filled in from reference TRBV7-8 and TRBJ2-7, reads GAGVSQSPRYKVAKRGQDVALRCDPISGHVSLFWYQQALGQGPEFLTYFQNEAQLDKSGLPSDRFFAERPEGSVSTLKIQRTQQEDSAVYLCASSPSPWAEEQYFGPGTRLTVT.

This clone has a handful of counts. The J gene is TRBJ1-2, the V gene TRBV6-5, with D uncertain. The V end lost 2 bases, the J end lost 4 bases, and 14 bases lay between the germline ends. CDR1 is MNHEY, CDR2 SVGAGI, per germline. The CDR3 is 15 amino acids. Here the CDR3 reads CASSYEASGSYGYTF. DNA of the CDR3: TGTGCCAGCAGTTACGAGGCCTCGGGAAGCTATGGCTACACCTTC.

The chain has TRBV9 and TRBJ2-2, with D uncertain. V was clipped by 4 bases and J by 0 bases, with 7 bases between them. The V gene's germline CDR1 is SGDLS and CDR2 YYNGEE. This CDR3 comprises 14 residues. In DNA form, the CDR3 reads TGTGCCAGCAGCAAACTCTCGAACACCGGGGAGCTGTTTTTT. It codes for CASSKLSNTGELFF.

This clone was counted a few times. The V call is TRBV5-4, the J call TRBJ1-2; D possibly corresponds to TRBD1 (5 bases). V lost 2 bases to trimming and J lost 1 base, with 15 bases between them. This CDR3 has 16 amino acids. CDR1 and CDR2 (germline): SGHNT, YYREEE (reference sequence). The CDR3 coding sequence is TGTGCCAGCAGCTTCCTTCGGCAGGGAGGTAACTATGGCTACACCTTC. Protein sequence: CASSFLRQGGNYGYTF.

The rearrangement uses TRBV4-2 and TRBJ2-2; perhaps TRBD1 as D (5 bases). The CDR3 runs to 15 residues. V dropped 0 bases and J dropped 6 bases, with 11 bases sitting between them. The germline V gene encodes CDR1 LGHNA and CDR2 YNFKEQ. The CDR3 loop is CASSQELRVSGELFF. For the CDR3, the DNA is TGTGCCAGCAGCCAAGAACTCAGGGTCTCCGGGGAGCTGTTTTTT.

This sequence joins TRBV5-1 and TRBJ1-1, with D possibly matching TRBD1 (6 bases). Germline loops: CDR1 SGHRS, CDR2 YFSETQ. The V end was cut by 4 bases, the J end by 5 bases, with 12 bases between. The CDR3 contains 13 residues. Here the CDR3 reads CASSNGGLTEAFF. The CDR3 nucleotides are TGCGCCAGCAGCAACGGGGGGCTTACTGAAGCTTTCTTT.

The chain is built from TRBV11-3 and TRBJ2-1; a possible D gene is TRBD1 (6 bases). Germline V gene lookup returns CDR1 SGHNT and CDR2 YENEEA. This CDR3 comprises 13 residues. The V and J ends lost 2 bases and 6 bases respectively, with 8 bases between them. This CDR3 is CASSLSRGNEQFF. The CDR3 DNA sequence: TGTGCCAGCAGCTTATCCAGGGGCAATGAGCAGTTCTTC.

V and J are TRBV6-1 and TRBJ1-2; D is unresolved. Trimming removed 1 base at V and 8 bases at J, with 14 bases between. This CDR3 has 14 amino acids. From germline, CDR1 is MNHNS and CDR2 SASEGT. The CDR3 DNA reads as TGTGCCAGCAGTGAAGTTGGGGAGGGCAGCGGCTACACCTTC. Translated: CASSEVGEGSGYTF.

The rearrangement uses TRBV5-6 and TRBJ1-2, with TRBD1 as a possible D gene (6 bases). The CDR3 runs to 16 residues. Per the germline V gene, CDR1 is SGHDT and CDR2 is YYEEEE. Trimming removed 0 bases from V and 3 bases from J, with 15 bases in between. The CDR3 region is CASSLVGGGGDYGYTF. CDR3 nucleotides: TGTGCCAGCAGCTTGGTTGGTGGAGGGGGGGACTATGGCTACACCTTC.

The CDR3 loop is CASRTRGENTEAFF. DNA of the CDR3: TGTGCCAGTAGGACCAGGGGAGAGAACACTGAAGCTTTCTTT. This chain links TRBV19 with TRBJ1-1; a weak D match, TRBD1 (6 bases). The CDR3 sequence is 14 residues long. Trimming left V 6 bases short and J 1 base short, with 12 bases between. Germline V lookup: CDR1 LNHDA, CDR2 SQIVND (reference sequence).

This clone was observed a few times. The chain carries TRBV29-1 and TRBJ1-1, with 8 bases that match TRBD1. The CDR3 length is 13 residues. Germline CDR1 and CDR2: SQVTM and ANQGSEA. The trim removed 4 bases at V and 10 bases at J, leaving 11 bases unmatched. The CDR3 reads CSVVSGGAGVAFF. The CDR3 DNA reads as TGCAGCGTTGTATCAGGGGGCGCAGGCGTAGCTTTCTTT.

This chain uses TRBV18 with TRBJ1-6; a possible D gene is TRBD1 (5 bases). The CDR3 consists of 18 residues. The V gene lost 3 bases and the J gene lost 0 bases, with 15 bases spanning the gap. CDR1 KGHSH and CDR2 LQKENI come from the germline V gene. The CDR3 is CASSPKTGDSSYNSPLHF. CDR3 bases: TGTGCCAGCTCACCGAAAACAGGAGATAGCTCCTATAATTCACCCCTCCACTTT.

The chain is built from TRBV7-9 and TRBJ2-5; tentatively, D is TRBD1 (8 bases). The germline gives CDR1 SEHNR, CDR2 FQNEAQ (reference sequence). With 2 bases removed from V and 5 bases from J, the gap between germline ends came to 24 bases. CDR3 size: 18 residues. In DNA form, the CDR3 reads TGTGCCAGCAGCTTAAGACCGGACAGGGAGGGACCGGCGGAGACCCAGTACTTC. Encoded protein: CASSLRPDREGPAETQYF.

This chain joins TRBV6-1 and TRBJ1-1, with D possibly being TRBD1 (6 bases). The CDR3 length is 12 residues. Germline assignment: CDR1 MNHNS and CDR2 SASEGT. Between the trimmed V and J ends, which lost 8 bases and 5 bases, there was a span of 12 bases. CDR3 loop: CASSRGETEAFF. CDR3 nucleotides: TGTGCCAGCTCCAGGGGAGAAACTGAAGCTTTCTTT.

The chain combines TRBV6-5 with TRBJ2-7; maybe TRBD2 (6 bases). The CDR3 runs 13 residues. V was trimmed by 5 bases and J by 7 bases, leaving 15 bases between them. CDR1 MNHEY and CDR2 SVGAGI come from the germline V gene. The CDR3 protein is CASSPRGRREQYF. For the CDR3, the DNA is TGTGCCAGCAGTCCCCGGGGGAGAAGGGAGCAGTACTTC.

CDR3: CVRSPSGTSGRGNEQFF. The CDR3 bases are TGTGTCAGAAGCCCCTCCGGGACTAGCGGGAGGGGCAATGAGCAGTTCTTC. The V and J genes are TRBV7-5 and TRBJ2-1; TRBD2, as called in the table, went unchecked against the DNA. TRBV7-5 is marked as a pseudogene. The CDR3 has 17 residues.

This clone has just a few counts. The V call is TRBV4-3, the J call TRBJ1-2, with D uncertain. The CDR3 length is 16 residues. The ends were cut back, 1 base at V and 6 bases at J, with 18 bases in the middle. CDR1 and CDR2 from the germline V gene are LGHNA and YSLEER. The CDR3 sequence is CASSQAGANPWDGYTF. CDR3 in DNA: TGCGCCAGCAGCCAAGCTGGAGCCAACCCATGGGATGGCTACACCTTC.

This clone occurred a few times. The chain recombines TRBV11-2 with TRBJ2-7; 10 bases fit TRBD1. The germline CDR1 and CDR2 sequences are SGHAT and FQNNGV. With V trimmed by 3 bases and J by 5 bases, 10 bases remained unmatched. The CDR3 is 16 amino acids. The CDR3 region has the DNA TGTGCCAGCAGCTTGGACTTGACAGGGGGCGCGGACGAGCAGTACTTC. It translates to CASSLDLTGGADEQYF.

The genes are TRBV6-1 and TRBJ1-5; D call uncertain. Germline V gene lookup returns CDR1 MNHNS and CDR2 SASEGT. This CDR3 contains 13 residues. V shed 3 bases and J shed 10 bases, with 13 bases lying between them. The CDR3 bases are TGTGCCAGCAGTGACTTTGAGGTTCGACCCCAGCATTTT. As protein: CASSDFEVRPQHF.

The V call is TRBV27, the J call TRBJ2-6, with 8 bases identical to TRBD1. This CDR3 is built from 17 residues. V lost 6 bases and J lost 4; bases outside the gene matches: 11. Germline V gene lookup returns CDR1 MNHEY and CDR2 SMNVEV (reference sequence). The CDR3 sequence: CASRVDRAKSGANVLTF. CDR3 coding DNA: TGTGCCAGCAGGGTGGACAGGGCTAAAAGCGGGGCCAACGTCCTGACTTTC.

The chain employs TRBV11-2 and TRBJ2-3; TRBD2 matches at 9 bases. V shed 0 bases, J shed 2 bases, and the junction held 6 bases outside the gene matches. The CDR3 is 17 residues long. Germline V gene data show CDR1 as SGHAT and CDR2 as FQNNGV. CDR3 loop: CASSLDRSSGVTDTQYF. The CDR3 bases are TGTGCCAGCAGCTTAGATCGGTCTAGCGGGGTCACAGATACGCAGTATTTT.

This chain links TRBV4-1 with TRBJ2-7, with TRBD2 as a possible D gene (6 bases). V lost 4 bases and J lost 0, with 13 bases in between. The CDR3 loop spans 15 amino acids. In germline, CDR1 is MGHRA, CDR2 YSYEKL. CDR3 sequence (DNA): TGCGCCAGCAGCCTCCTAGCGCGGAGCTCCTACGAGCAGTACTTC. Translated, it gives CASSLLARSSYEQYF.

CDR3 loop: CASSPASGVPNEQFF. DNA of the CDR3: TGTGCCAGCTCACCTGCTAGCGGGGTTCCCAATGAGCAGTTCTTC. The genes are TRBV19 and TRBJ2-1, with 9 bases that match TRBD2. Germline values: CDR1 LNHDA, CDR2 SQIVND (reference sequence). The CDR3 has 15 amino acids. V lost 9 bases, J lost 6 bases, and 12 bases stayed unmatched. Complete variable domain (other parts from reference TRBV19 and TRBJ2-1): DGGITQSPKYLFRKEGQNVTLSCEQNLNHDAMYWYRQDPGQGLRLIYYSQIVNDFQKGDIAEGYSVSREKKESFPLTVTSAQKNPTAFYLCASSPASGVPNEQFFGPGTRLTVL.